This T cell receptor beta chain was retrieved from a study of CD8 T cells in Susac syndrome. This CDR3 is 15 amino acids long. V lost 1 base and J lost 1, with 13 bases in between. Germline V gene lookup returns CDR1 DFQATT and CDR2 SNEGSKA (reference sequence). The sequenced target, TCR beta, came from blood CD8+ and CD4+ T cells. Each multiple sclerosis control was a treatment-naive patient with relapsing-remitting disease that was either stable or active. CD8+ and CD4+ T cells were negatively isolated; TEMRA cells were FACS-enriched. After extraction with the RNeasy kit, roughly 0.5 to 1 ug of the RNA was reverse transcribed using random hexamers. The amplification used immunoSEQ multiplex PCR on TCR beta CDR3; it spanned 54 Vbeta and 13 Jbeta. TCRdb re-analysed the immunoSEQ multiplex PCR reads in MiXCR, keeping a single row per CDR3 protein. The sample lists 140,000 to 150,000 distinct CDR3 sequences; approximately 95% were seen once.

J is TRBJ1-1 and V is TRBV20-1; no clear D gene. Sequenced: CD4+ T cells from PBMCs. The source of this sequence is a human donor with multiple sclerosis. CDR3: CSARGPLKGNTEAFF. DNA for the CDR3: TGCAGTGCTAGAGGTCCCTTAAAGGGGAACACTGAAGCTTTCTTT.